Here is one TCR beta chain with its context. These data come from a study of T cell changes during pregnancy in multiple sclerosis. Sequencing was performed with immunoSEQ multiplex PCR; in TCRdb, only in-frame clones are kept and a portion is missing. The sample contains 85,000 to 100,000 clones, over 80% of which appear only once. V trimming: 2 bases; J trimming: 7 bases; junction bases outside the gene matches: 6. Per germline, CDR1 MNHNS and CDR2 SASEGT. This CDR3 is built from 15 residues. This sample comprised peripheral blood, obtained after pregnancy. This TCR was sampled from a female donor with multiple sclerosis, enrolled in a pregnancy study. This rearrangement joins TRBV6-1 to TRBJ2-1, with TRBD2 identical over 9 bases. CDR3 amino acids: CASSEIAGVGNEQFF. CDR3 DNA sequence: TGTGCCAGCAGTGAAATAGCGGGGGTAGGGAATGAGCAGTTCTTC.